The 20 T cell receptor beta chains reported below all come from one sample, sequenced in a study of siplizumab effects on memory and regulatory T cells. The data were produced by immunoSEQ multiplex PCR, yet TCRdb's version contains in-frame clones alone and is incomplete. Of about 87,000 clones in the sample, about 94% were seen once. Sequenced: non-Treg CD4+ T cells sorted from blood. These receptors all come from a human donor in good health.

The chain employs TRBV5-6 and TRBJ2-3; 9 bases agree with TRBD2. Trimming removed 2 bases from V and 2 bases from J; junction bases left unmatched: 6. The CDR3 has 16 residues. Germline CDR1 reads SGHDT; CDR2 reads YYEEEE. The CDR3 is CASSFAGTSLTDTQYF. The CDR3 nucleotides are TGTGCCAGCAGCTTCGCCGGGACTAGCCTCACAGATACGCAGTATTTT.

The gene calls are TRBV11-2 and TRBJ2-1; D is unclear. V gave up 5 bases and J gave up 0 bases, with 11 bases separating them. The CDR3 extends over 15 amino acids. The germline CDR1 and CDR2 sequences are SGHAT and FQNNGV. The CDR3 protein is CASSRDRRSYNEQFF. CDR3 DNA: TGTGCCAGCAGCCGCGACCGACGCTCCTACAATGAGCAGTTCTTC.

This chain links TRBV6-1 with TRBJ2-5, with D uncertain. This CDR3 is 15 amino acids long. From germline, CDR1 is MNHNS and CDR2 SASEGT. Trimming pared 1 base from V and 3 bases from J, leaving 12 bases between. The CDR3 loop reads CASSEGQSEKETQYF. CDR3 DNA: TGTGCCAGCAGTGAAGGACAATCAGAAAAAGAGACCCAGTACTTC.

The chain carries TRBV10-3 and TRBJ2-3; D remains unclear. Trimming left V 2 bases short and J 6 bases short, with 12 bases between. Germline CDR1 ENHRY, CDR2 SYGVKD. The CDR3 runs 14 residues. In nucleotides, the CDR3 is TGTGCCATCAGTGAGGGCCGCCCCTACGATACGCAGTATTTT. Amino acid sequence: CAISEGRPYDTQYF.

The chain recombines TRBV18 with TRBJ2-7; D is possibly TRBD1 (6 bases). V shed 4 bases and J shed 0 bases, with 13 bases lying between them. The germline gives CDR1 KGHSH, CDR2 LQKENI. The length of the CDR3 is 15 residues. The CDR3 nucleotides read TGTGCCAGCTCACAAGCTAGGGGGAGCTCCTACGAGCAGTACTTC. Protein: CASSQARGSSYEQYF.

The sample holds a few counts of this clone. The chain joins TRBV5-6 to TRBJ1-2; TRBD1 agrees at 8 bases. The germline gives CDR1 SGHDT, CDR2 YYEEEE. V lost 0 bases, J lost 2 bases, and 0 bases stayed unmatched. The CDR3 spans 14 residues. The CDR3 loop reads CASSLGDRNYGYTF. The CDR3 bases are TGTGCCAGCAGCTTGGGGGACAGGAACTATGGCTACACCTTC.

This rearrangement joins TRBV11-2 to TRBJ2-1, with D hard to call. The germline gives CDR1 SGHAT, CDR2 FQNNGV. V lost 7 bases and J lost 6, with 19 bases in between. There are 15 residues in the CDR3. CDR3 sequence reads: CASTERILLSNEQFF. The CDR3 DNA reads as TGTGCCAGCACCGAAAGAATTCTTTTGAGCAATGAGCAGTTCTTC.

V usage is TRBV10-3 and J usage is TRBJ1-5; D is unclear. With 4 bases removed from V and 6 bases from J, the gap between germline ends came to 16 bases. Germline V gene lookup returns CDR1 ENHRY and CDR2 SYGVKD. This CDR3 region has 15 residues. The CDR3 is CAISGEPNSGQPQHF. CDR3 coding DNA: TGTGCCATCAGTGGAGAACCGAATAGCGGTCAGCCCCAGCATTTT.

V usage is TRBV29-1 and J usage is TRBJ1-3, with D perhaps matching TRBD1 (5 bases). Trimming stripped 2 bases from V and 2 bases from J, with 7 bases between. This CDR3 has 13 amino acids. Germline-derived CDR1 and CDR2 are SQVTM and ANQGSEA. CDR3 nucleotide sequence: TGCAGCGTTGAAAGGGGAACTGGAAACACCATATATTTT. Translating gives CSVERGTGNTIYF.

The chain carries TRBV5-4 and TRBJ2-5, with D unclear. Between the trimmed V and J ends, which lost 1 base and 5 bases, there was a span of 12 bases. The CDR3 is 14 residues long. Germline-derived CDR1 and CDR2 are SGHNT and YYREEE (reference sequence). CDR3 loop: CASSLRTRQETQYF. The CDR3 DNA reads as TGTGCCAGCAGCTTGAGGACCCGGCAGGAGACCCAGTACTTC.

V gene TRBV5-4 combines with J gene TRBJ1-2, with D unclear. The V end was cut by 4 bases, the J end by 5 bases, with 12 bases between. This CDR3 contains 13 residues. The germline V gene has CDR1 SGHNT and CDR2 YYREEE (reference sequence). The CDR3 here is CASSQAGDYGYTF. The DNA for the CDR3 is TGTGCCAGCAGCCAAGCTGGGGATTATGGCTACACCTTC.

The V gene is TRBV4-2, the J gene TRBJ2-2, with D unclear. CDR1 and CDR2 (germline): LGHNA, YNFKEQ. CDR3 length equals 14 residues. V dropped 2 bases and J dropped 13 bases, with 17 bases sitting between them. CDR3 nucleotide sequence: TGTGCCAGCAGCCAACACAAGGGTCTTGTTAGGCTGTTTTTT. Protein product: CASSQHKGLVRLFF.

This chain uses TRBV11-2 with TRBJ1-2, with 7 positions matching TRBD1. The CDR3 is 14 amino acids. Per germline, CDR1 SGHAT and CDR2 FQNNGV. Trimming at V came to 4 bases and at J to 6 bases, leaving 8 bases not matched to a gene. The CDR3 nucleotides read TGTGCCAGCAGCTCGACAGGGTTCCTCGATGGCTACACCTTC. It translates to CASSSTGFLDGYTF.

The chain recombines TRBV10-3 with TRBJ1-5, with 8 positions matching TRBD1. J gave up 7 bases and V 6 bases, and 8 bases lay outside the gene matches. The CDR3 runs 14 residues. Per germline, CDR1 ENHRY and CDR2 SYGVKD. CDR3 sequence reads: CAISDGQGDQPQHF. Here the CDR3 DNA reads TGTGCCATCAGCGACGGACAGGGTGACCAGCCCCAGCATTTT.

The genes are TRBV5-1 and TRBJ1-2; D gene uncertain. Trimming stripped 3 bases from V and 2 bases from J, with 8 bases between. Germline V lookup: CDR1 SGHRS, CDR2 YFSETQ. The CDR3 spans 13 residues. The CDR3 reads CASSSDGNYGYTF. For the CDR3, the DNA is TGCGCCAGCAGCTCGGACGGCAACTATGGCTACACCTTC.

CDR3 in amino acids: CATTLNSGAEETQYF. The CDR3 DNA reads TGTGCCACCACACTGAATAGCGGAGCAGAAGAGACCCAGTACTTC. V and J are TRBV15 and TRBJ2-5, with a tentative D call TRBD2 (6 bases). V lost 7 bases to trimming and J lost 3 bases, with 18 bases between them. Per the germline V gene, CDR1 is LNHNV and CDR2 is YYDKDF (reference sequence). CDR3 length equals 15 residues.

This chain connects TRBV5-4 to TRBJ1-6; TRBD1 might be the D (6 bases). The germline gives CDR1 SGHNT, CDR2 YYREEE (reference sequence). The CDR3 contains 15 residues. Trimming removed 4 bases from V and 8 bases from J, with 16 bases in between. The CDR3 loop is CASSNPQGGDSPLHF. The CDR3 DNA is TGTGCCAGCAGCAACCCACAGGGTGGGGATTCACCCCTCCACTTT. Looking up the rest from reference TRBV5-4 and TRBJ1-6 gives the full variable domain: ETGVTQSPTHLIKTRGQQVTLRCSSQSGHNTVSWYQQALGQGPQFIFQYYREEENGRGNFPPRFSGLQFPNYSSELNVNALELDDSALYLCASSNPQGGDSPLHFGNGTRLTVT.

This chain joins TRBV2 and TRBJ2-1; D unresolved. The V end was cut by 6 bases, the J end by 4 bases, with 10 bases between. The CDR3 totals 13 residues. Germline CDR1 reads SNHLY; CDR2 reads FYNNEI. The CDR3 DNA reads TGTGCCAGCAGACCTGACGGATACAATGAGCAGTTCTTC. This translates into CASRPDGYNEQFF.

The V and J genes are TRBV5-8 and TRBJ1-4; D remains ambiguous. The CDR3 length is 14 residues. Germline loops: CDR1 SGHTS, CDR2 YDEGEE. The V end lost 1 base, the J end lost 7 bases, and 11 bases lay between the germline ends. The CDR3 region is CASSLSQLGEKLFF. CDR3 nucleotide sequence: TGTGCCAGCAGCTTGTCCCAGTTAGGTGAAAAACTGTTTTTT.

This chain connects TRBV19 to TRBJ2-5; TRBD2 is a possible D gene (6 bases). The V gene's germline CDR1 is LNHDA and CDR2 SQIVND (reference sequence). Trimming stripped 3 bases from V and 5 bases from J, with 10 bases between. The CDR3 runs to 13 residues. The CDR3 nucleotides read TGTGCCAGTAGTATCGGCGGGAAGGAGACCCAGTACTTC. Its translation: CASSIGGKETQYF.